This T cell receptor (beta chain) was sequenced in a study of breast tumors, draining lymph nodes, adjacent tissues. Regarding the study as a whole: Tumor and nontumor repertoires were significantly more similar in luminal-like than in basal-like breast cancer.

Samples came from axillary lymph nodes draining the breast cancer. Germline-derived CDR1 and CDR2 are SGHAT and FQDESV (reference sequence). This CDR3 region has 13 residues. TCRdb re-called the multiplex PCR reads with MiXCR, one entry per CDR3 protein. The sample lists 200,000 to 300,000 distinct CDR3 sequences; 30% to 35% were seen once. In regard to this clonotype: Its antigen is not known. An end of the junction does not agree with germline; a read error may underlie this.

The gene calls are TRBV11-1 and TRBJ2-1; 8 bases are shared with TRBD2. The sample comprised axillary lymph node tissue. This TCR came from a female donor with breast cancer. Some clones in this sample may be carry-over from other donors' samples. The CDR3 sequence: CASSWTSTNGQFF. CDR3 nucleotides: TGTGCCAGCAGCTGGACTAGCACAAATGGGCAGTTCTTC.